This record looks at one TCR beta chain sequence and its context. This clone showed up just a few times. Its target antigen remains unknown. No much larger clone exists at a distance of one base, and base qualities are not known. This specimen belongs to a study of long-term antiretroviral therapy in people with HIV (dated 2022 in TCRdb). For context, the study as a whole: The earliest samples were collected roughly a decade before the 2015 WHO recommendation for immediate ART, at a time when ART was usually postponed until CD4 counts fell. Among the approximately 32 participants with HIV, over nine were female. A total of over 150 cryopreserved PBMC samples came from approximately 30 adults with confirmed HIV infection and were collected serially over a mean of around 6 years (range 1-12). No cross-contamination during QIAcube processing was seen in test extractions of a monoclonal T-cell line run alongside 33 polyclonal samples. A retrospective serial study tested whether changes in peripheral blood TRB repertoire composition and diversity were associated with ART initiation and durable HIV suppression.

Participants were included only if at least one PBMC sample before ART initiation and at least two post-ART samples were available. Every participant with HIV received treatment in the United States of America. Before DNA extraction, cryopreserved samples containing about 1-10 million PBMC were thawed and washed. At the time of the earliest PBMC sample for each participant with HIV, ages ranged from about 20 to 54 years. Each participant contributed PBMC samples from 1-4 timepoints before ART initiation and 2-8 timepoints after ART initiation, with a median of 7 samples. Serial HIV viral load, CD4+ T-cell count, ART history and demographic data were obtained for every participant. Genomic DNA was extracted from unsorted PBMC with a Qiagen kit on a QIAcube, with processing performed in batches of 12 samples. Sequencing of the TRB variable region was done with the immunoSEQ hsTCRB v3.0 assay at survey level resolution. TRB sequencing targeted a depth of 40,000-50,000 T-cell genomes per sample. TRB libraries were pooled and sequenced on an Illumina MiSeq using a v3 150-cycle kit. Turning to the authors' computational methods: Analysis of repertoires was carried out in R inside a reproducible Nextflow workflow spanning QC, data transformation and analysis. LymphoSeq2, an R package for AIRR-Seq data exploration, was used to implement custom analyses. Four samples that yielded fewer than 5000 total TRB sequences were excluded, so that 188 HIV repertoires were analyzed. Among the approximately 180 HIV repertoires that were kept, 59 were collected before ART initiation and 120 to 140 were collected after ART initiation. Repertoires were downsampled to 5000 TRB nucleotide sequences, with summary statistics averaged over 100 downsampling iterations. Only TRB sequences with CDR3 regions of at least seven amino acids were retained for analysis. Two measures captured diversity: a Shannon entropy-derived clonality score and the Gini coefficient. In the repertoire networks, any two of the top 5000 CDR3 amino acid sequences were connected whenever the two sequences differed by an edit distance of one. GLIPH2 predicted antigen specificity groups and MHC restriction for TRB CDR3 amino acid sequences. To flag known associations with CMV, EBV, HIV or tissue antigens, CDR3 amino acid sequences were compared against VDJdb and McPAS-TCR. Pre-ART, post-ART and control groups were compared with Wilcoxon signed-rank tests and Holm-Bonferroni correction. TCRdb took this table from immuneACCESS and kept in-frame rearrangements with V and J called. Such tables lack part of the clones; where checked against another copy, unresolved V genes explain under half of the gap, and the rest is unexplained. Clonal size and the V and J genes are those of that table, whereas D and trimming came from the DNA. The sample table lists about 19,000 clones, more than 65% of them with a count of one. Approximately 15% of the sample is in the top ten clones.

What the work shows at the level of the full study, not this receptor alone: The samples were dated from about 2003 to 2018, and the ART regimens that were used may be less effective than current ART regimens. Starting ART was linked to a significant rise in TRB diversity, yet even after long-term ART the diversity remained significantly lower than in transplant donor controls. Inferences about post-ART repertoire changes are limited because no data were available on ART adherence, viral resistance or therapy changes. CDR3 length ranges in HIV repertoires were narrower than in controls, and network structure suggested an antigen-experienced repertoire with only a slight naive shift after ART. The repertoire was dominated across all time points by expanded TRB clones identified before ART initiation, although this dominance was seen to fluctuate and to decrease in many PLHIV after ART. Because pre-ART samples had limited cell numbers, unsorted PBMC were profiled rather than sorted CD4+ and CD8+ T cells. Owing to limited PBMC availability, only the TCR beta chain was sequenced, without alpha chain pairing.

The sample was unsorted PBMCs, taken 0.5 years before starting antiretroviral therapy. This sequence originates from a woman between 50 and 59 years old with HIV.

The CDR3 amino acid sequence is: CASSSRSVSRTGELFF. The DNA sequence reads TGCGCCAGCAGCTCAAGATCGGTATCGCGCACCGGGGAGCTGTTTTTT. The V and J segments used are TRBV4-1 and TRBJ2-2; the D gene cannot be resolved reliably. Trimming removed 5 bases from V and 4 bases from J, leaving 17 bases between the germline ends. The germline V gene encodes CDR1 MGHRA and CDR2 YSYEKL. From the cysteine up to the phenylalanine, the CDR3 has a length of 16 residues. This entry keeps only the CDR3 DNA: 48 bases, framed from base 1.